This is a list of T cell receptor beta chains from one sample in a study of blood T cell repertoires in COVID-19. Only in-frame clones appear in the TCRdb table, and some are missing; sequencing was by immunoSEQ multiplex PCR. Of 470,000 or so clones detected, nearly 90% appear once; the ten largest clones hold roughly 2%. The source material was PBMCs or T cells enriched from blood (not recorded which). The origin of the receptors is a young woman with acute COVID-19. Each CDR3 is given with its conserved first and last residue. D genes are given only for firm matches. Clone size, where shown, is once, few, many, or a class for clones that have expanded.

.,TRBV6-1,TRBJ1-1,.,CASSEAGGDTEAFF,TGTGCCAGCAGTGAAGCGGGTGGAGACACTGAAGCTTTCTTT
.,TRBV6-6,TRBJ1-5,.,CASSPGGRGINQPQHF,TGTGCCAGCAGTCCCGGAGGGAGGGGGATCAATCAGCCCCAGCATTTT
.,TRBV6-4,TRBJ2-1,.,CASSAGYQYNEQFF,TGTGCCAGCAGTGCGGGATACCAATACAATGAGCAGTTCTTC
.,TRBV3-1/TRBV3-2,TRBJ2-2,.,CASSQGQTIGELFF,TGTGCCAGCAGCCAAGGACAGACCATCGGGGAGCTGTTTTTT
.,TRBV12-3/TRBV12-4,TRBJ1-5,.,CASSQASNQPQHF,TGTGCCAGCAGCCAGGCTAGCAATCAGCCCCAGCATTTT
TRBD2,TRBV5-6,TRBJ2-2,few,CASSWSGGTNTGELFF,TGTGCCAGCAGCTGGAGCGGGGGTACGAACACCGGGGAGCTGTTTTTT
TRBD1,TRBV5-8,TRBJ1-1,.,CASSLARGVRAFF,TGTGCCAGCAGCTTGGCCAGGGGGGTTCGGGCTTTCTTT
.,TRBV5-4,TRBJ2-7,.,CASSSDLQGHEQYF,TGTGCCAGCAGCTCAGACCTCCAGGGGCACGAGCAGTACTTC
.,TRBV3-1/TRBV3-2,TRBJ1-6,.,CASSQDGGAGNSPLHF,TGTGCCAGCAGCCAAGACGGGGGGGCAGGTAATTCACCCCTCCACTTT
.,TRBV19,TRBJ2-5,.,CASSITTGVETQYF,TGTGCCAGTAGTATAACGACAGGAGTAGAGACCCAGTACTTC
TRBD2,TRBV5-1,TRBJ2-1,.,CASTLLAGRDNEQFF,TGCGCCAGCACCTTACTAGCGGGGAGGGACAATGAGCAGTTCTTC
.,TRBV2,TRBJ1-5,.,CASSEDWGGNQPQHF,TGTGCCAGCAGTGAGGACTGGGGGGGCAATCAGCCCCAGCATTTT
.,TRBV27,TRBJ2-5,.,CASSLSGTYQETQYF,TGTGCCAGCAGTTTGTCGGGGACTTACCAAGAGACCCAGTACTTC
.,TRBV30,TRBJ1-4,.,CAWNRVGTNEKLFF,TGTGCCTGGAACAGGGTTGGGACTAATGAAAAACTGTTTTTT
TRBD1,TRBV7-6,TRBJ2-2,few,CASSLPKDRANTGELFF,TGTGCCAGCAGCTTACCCAAAGACAGGGCTAACACCGGGGAGCTGTTTTTT
TRBD2,TRBV27,TRBJ2-3,.,CASSFSGTSGVTDTQYF,TGTGCCAGCAGTTTCTCCGGGACTAGCGGGGTCACAGATACGCAGTATTTT
TRBD1,TRBV27,TRBJ2-5,.,CASSPRGYLQETQYF,TGTGCCAGCAGTCCCAGGGGGTACCTCCAAGAGACCCAGTACTTC
TRBD1,TRBV9,TRBJ1-4,once,CASSVGGDSYEKLFF,TGTGCCAGCAGCGTAGGTGGGGACAGCTACGAAAAACTGTTTTTT
.,TRBV1,TRBJ2-1,.,CTSSFGTSGARSHNEQFF,TGCACCAGCAGTTTCGGGACTAGCGGGGCTCGAAGTCACAATGAGCAGTTCTTC
TRBD1,TRBV11-2,TRBJ2-5,.,CASSLVIGTGLETQYF,TGTGCCAGCAGCTTAGTAATCGGGACAGGTCTAGAGACCCAGTACTTC
.,TRBV5-6,TRBJ1-6,.,CASSLVPGMSSYNSPLHF,TGTGCCAGCAGCTTGGTTCCGGGGATGAGCTCCTATAATTCACCCCTCCACTTT
TRBD2,TRBV5-4,TRBJ2-3,.,CASSLEGRRVAGVADTQYF,TGTGCCAGCAGCTTGGAGGGGCGAAGAGTGGCGGGAGTGGCAGATACGCAGTATTTT
.,TRBV7-9,TRBJ1-2,.,CASSLERRRGYTF,TGTGCCAGCAGCTTAGAGCGCCGAAGGGGCTACACCTTC
.,TRBV5-1,TRBJ2-1,.,CASSLGGSDEQFF,TGCGCCAGCAGCTTGGGAGGTTCCGATGAGCAGTTCTTC